A selection of T cell receptor beta chains follows, all from one sample in a study of monozygotic twins with inflammatory bowel disease. TCRdb re-called the 5' RACE reads, yielding one record per CDR3 amino acid sequence without DNA. The sample has around 230,000 distinct CDR3 sequences; the top ten hold 1.6%. The source material was blood. The receptors were gathered from a human donor with ulcerative colitis or Crohn's disease, or a healthy co-twin of an affected twin (not recorded which). Both conserved end residues are part of each CDR3. Fields, in order: V gene, CDR3 length, J gene, CDR3 protein.

TRBV14	15	TRBJ1-4	CASSYLGGLVEKLFF
TRBV7-2	14	TRBJ2-3	CASSIGQGTDTQYF
TRBV28	16	TRBJ2-1	CASRGRLAGGYNEQFF
TRBV10-3	15	TRBJ1-4	CAISESTDRNEKLFF
TRBV20-1	12	TRBJ1-5	CSATSGNQPQHF
TRBV6-5	15	TRBJ2-5	CASSYSPGGGETQYF
TRBV7-8	14	TRBJ2-7	CASSSFRHPIEQYF
TRBV7-3	15	TRBJ2-2	CASSRRTRGTGELFF
TRBV3-1	14	TRBJ2-7	CASSQRFSSYEQYF
TRBV12-3/TRBV12-4	11	TRBJ2-5	CATRSQETQYF
TRBV27	18	TRBJ1-5	CASSLLAGTGTSNQPQHF
TRBV7-7	15	TRBJ2-3	CASSLALGSTDTQYF
TRBV5-4	15	TRBJ1-3	CASSSAGTYGNTIYF
TRBV2	14	TRBJ2-1	CASRERGAYNEQFF
TRBV10-3	14	TRBJ1-2	CAISVPRDRYGYTF
TRBV2	13	TRBJ2-1	CASTPDLSNEQFF
TRBV3-1	12	TRBJ2-7	CASSQAGKEQYF
TRBV20-1	13	TRBJ2-5	CSAGQLEQETQYF
TRBV5-1	15	TRBJ1-5	CASSPAPRDNQPQHF
TRBV5-1	11	TRBJ2-2	CASRETGELFF
TRBV5-5	18	TRBJ2-1	CASSWTSGGRSSYNEQFF